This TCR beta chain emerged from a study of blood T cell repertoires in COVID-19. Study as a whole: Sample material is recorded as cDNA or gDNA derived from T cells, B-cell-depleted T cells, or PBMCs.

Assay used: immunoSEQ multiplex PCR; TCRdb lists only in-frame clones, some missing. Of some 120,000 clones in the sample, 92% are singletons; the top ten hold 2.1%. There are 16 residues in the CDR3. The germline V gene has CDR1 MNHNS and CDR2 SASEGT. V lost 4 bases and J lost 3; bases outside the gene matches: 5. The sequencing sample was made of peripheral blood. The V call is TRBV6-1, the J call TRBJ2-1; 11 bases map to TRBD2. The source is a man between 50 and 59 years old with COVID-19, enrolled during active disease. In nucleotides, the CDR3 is TGTGCCAGCAGTGCTTTGACTAGCGGGAACTACAATGAGCAGTTCTTC. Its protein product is CASSALTSGNYNEQFF.